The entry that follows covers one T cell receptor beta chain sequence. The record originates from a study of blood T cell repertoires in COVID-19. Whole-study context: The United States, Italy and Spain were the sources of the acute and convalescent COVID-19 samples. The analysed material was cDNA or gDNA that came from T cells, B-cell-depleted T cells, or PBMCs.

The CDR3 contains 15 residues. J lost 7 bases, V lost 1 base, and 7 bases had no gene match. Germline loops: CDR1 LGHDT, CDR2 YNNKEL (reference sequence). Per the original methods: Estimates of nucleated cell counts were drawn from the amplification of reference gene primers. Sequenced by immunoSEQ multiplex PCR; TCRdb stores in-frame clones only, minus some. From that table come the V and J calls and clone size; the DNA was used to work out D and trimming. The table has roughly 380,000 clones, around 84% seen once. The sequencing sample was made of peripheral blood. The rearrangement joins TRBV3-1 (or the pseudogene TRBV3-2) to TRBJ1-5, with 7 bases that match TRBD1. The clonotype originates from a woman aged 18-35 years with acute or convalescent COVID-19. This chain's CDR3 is CASSQGNRGNQPQHF. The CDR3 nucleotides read TGTGCCAGCAGCCAAGGGAACAGGGGTAACCAGCCCCAGCATTTT.